This paragraph reports one TCR beta chain. This clone was detected only once. There is no known antigen for this receptor. No base-level quality is on record; no much larger clone is a single base apart. This sample is drawn from a study of shared clonotypes between healthy human individuals (dated by TCRdb to about 2020). Study-wide context: A couple of women and a few men aged 18 to 49 years were included in the cohort. Leukapheresis yielded between about 0.94 and 9 billion PBMCs per donor. Blood TCR repertoires of roughly five healthy adults were deeply sequenced to estimate repertoire size and the extent of clonotype sharing between individuals. For each donor, CD4 naive and CD4 memory were each run on three plates, CD8 naive on two plates, and CD8 memory on one plate. Libraries were prepared and TCR repertoires were sequenced by different laboratories using diverse techniques, in order to increase sequencing depth and limit assay-specific biases.

Overall results and qualifications from the work: Compared with non-shared clonotypes, clonotypes shared by all four sorted-subset donors had higher generation probabilities. Across a handful of donors, 4.5% to 6.5% of naive CD4, approximately 3.6% of naive CD8, around 2.1% of memory CD4, and 0.3% to 0.45% of memory CD8 clonotypes were shared. Pairwise subsampling led to the expectation that sequencing depth would affect the degree of clonotype sharing among donors. The genetic and exposure-history diversity represented was limited by the small number of donors. Estimated clonotype richness was generally larger for naive than for memory subsets. Incomplete sequencing was indicated by rarefaction of sorted-subset datasets, despite the large sequencing depth. Sampling was restricted to blood, and TCR repertoires in tissue are likely to differ from TCR repertoires in blood.

The donors were healthy, HIV-negative adults with no recently reported acute infections or vaccinations. All donors were Caucasian adults living in Nashville, Tennessee, USA. CD4+ T cells were enriched by magnetic negative selection; naive cells were then positively selected on CD45RA, and the negative fraction formed the memory subset. Blood was collected by leukapheresis, and PBMCs were isolated by Ficoll-Histopaque density gradient centrifugation and then cryopreserved in liquid nitrogen vapor phase. Analytical flow cytometry was used to check the purity and quantity of every magnetically sorted T cell population. From each sorted fraction, genomic DNA was isolated and quantified by UV absorbance on a Nanodrop 2000c. TCR CDR3 regions were amplified from genomic DNA by multiplex PCR using the deep immunoSEQ assay. Extracted genomic DNA from each cell subset was spread evenly across all wells of several immunoSEQ 96-well plates, with each plate serving as a replicate. For sorted subsets, 150 to 250 ng genomic DNA, equal to 30,000 to 35,000 T cell genomes, was loaded into each replicate PCR. The purified libraries were quantified using a Qubit 3.0 fluorometer, sized with a Bioanalyzer 2100, and then quantified again using the KAPA Library Quantification kit. Every immunoSEQ 96-well plate was sequenced on a dedicated single-read 150-cycle Illumina NextSeq 550 flow cell. Processing in the source paper ran as follows. The immunoSEQ output contained only junctional sequences without quality scores, so filtering could not match that applied to full-length reads. To assign V/J genes and CDR3, sequences were annotated using PyIR, a Python wrapper for IgBLAST v1.9, with IMGT germline references. Any read was removed if the V/J assignment was weak (E-value above 1e-6), the CDR3 was missing, or the read contained stop codons, out-of-frame junctions, or ambiguous translated residues. V3J clonotypes were defined by identical inferred V gene, J gene, and CDR3 amino acid sequence. The percentage overlap between two repertoires was calculated by dividing the number of shared unique clonotypes by the size of the smaller repertoire. Three approaches were used to assess repertoire richness: RTK rarefaction, the Chao1 estimator, and Recon v2.1 estimates of unobserved clonotypes. For all TCRbeta clonotypes obtained by the gDNA method from four donors, generation probabilities were computed with OLGA. This immuneACCESS table, as held by TCRdb, lists in-frame sequences with V and J called but not all clones. Of the missing ones, under half trace to an unresolved V gene in checked studies; the others have no known cause. V and J calls and clone size are as listed in that table; D and trimming were resolved from the DNA. Counted in this sample were roughly 530,000 clones; about 95% of them appeared once. The ten largest make up less than 0.06% of the sample.

This TCR derives from a woman between 25 and 40 years old in good health. The sample consisted of naive CD4+ T cells sorted from blood. Interpreted using the paper, the cell subset or site label stands for: CD45RA+ positively selected.

CDR3 loop: CASKADRGSYEQYF. The DNA reads TGTGCCAGTAAGGCGGACAGGGGTTCCTACGAGCAGTACTTC. The chain links TRBV19 with TRBJ2-7, with 9 middle bases fitting TRBD1. CDR1 is given as LNHDA and CDR2 as SQIVND, both from the germline V gene (reference sequence). V lost 7 bases and J lost 1 base, and the count of bases not matched to a germline gene is 5. The CDR3 runs 14 residues from the cysteine to the phenylalanine. Of the read, only the CDR3 DNA is kept; its 42 bases are in frame from base 1. The CDR3 plus the reference TRBV19 and TRBJ2-7 genes for the other parts give the full variable domain: DGGITQSPKYLFRKEGQNVTLSCEQNLNHDAMYWYRQDPGQGLRLIYYSQIVNDFQKGDIAEGYSVSREKKESFPLTVTSAQKNPTAFYLCASKADRGSYEQYFGPGTRLTVT.